The clone carrying this T cell receptor beta chain was recorded a few times. Antigen unknown. A much larger clone is a single base away; this may be a read error. The source of the sample is a study of blood T cells in healthy people across ages. A second about 7 to 11 cycle PCR used barcoded and J-beta primers. Each cDNA molecule was tagged by a template-switch adaptor that had 12 random nucleotides. TCRdb itself ran the 5' RACE reads through MiXCR, one entry per CDR3 protein. The sample yields about 700,000 distinct CDR3 sequences, 32% seen once. The CDR3 runs to 13 residues. CDR1 and CDR2 (germline): MNHEY, SVGEGT. Study results and limitations: Diversity figures based on one million T cells were deemed too low. PBMCs that were unsorted prevented a conclusive naive versus antigen-experienced comparison.

The rearrangement links TRBV6-2 or TRBV6-3 to TRBJ2-7; unclear D gene. The sequence was collected from a woman of 80 years or more in good health. The source material was blood. CDR3 in DNA: TGTGCCAGCAGTTACGCAGATTCCTGCGAGCAGTACTTC. Residues: CASSYADSCEQYF.